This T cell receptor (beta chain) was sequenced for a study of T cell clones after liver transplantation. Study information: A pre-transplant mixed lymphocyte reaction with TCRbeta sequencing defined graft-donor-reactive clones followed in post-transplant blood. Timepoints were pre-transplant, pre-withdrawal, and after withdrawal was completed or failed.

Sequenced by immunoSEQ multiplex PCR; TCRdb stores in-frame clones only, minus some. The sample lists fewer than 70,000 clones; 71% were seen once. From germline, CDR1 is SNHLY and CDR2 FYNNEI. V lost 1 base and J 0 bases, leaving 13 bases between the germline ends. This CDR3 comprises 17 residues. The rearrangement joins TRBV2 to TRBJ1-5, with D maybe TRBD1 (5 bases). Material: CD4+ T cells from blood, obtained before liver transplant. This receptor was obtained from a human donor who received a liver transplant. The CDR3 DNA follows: TGTGCCAGCAGTGAAGGGGGCAGCTACTATAGCAATCAGCCCCAGCATTTT. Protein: CASSEGGSYYSNQPQHF. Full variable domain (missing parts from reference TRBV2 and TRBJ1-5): EPEVTQTPSHQVTQMGQEVILRCVPISNHLYFYWYRQILGQKVEFLVSFYNNEISEKSEIFDDQFSVERPDGSNFTLKIRSTKLEDSAMYFCASSEGGSYYSNQPQHFGDGTRLSIL.